A selection of T cell receptor beta chains follows, all from one sample in a study of cytotoxic CD8 clonotypes in ibrutinib-treated CLL. The method was immunoSEQ multiplex PCR; TCRdb's version includes in-frame clones alone and lacks a portion of them. This table has about 140,000 clones, about 78% appearing once. The sample was PBMCs, taken after 24 months of ibrutinib treatment. The origin of the receptors is a human donor with chronic lymphocytic leukemia. The CDR3 runs from the conserved cysteine through the conserved F or W. D genes are given only for firm matches.

d_call	v_call	j_call	cdr3_aa
-	TRBV10-2	TRBJ2-5	CASRLGGIQETQYF
TRBD1	TRBV19	TRBJ1-4	CASSPGQGLGKLFF
-	TRBV2	TRBJ2-7	CASRGDGGYEQYF
-	TRBV25-1	TRBJ2-5	CASSEPTVQETQYF
-	TRBV5-4	TRBJ2-5	CASSLGGLGPFQSQETQYF
TRBD2	TRBV9	TRBJ2-5	CASTPTGLAGVETQYF
-	TRBV6-4	TRBJ1-2	CASSQNGDTSYTF
TRBD2	TRBV4-3	TRBJ2-7	CASSQDWTSPYEQYF
TRBD2	TRBV2	TRBJ2-7	CASAPGEGSYEQYF
-	TRBV2	TRBJ1-5	CASSEGQRQPQHF
-	TRBV10-3	TRBJ2-7	CAISESGVRSSYEQYF
-	TRBV11-2	TRBJ2-7	CASSPSRVEQYF
-	TRBV4-3	TRBJ2-1	CASSQVGEGAGWHEQFF
-	TRBV6-1	TRBJ2-7	CASSRRTEIYEQYF
-	TRBV10-3	TRBJ1-1	CAISESASEAFF
-	TRBV7-9	TRBJ2-3	CASSWLAADTQYF
-	TRBV5-1	TRBJ2-7	CASSLQQPNYEQYF
TRBD2	TRBV10-3	TRBJ2-6	CAIAGVNPQIPSGANVLTF
-	TRBV18	TRBJ1-1	CASSPRQGTEAFF
-	TRBV5-4	TRBJ2-7	CASTPWAPGGSYEQYF
TRBD2	TRBV27	TRBJ2-1	CASSLLAGGPYEQFF
TRBD1	TRBV9	TRBJ2-3	CASSSPPFIEDREWGSTDTQYF
-	TRBV27	TRBJ2-3	CASSLWGQDTQYF
TRBD2	TRBV19	TRBJ2-5	CASSIGRSSGQETQYF
-	TRBV28	TRBJ1-2	CASTPRAVNYGYTF
-	TRBV19	TRBJ1-5	CASCPDSSNQPQHF
-	TRBV11-2	TRBJ2-7	CASSPIGGGASEQYF
-	TRBV5-4	TRBJ1-2	CASSGDIMGFLGTF
-	TRBV25-1	TRBJ2-2	CASTEGTTGELFF
TRBD2	TRBV27	TRBJ2-5	CASSWGGVQETQYF
-	TRBV5-1	TRBJ2-7	CASSLAVSGTYEQYF
-	TRBV6-5	TRBJ1-1	CASSPGGPPNTEAFF
-	TRBV19	TRBJ2-5	CASSSQHQETQYF
TRBD2	TRBV6-6	TRBJ2-7	CASSPSPWEGQYF
-	TRBV11-2	TRBJ1-6	CASSLTQWSYNSPLHF
-	TRBV2	TRBJ1-2	CASSEGLGWYGYTF
-	TRBV9	TRBJ1-3	CASSEGPWSGAGNTIYF
-	TRBV28	TRBJ1-5	CASSLVRARGYSNQPQHF
-	TRBV2	TRBJ1-1	CASRVEVLAFF
TRBD1	TRBV7-2	TRBJ2-7	CASSPGQGAGREYF
TRBD1	TRBV6-5	TRBJ1-4	CASSYGQGATNEKLFF
-	TRBV28	TRBJ2-7	CASSLAGETYEQYF
-	TRBV7-9	TRBJ2-1	CASSPRGSSYNEQFF
TRBD1	TRBV28	TRBJ2-7	CASTTAGTGGYEQYF
-	TRBV28	TRBJ1-2	CASSGATYGYTF
TRBD1	TRBV6-6	TRBJ2-7	CASGRGGPYEQYF
-	TRBV6-6	TRBJ1-1	CASSQQGTEAFF
-	TRBV4-1	TRBJ1-4	CASSQSGRATNEKLFF